The sequence of this TCR beta chain was determined in a study of blood T cell repertoires in COVID-19. As for the study in general: Spain, Italy and the United States supplied samples that represented acute and convalescent COVID-19. The cDNA or gDNA used as material had been derived from T cells, B-cell-depleted T cells, or PBMCs.

Germline CDR1 is MNHEY and CDR2 is SVGAGI. The length of the CDR3 is 14 residues. J was trimmed by 3 bases and V by 6 bases; bases with no gene match: 6. Original analysis: From reference gene primer amplification, estimates of nucleated cell counts were derived. Using immunoSEQ multiplex PCR, the repertoire was profiled, and TCRdb retains in-frame clones only, with some absent. V and J calls and clone size are as listed in that table; D and trimming were resolved from the DNA. Seen here are 450,000 to 500,000 clones, roughly 88% observed once, and the top ten hold about 3.2%. Sequencing was done on a sample of peripheral blood. The gene calls are TRBV6-5 and TRBJ1-1; 8 nucleotides match TRBD1. The clonotype originates from a human donor in a cohort sampled during active COVID-19. The CDR3 DNA sequence: TGTGCCAGCAGCCCAGGGGGCCTAGACACTGAAGCTTTCTTT. Translation: CASSPGGLDTEAFF.